The 14 T cell receptor beta chains below all came from one sample that was sequenced in a study of blood T cell repertoires in COVID-19. Profiled with immunoSEQ multiplex PCR; TCRdb holds only in-frame clones, not every one. The sample holds around 140,000 clones, 80% to 90% seen once. The sample consisted of PBMCs or T cells enriched from blood (not recorded which). These receptors were collected from a woman in her 50s with acute COVID-19.

J is TRBJ2-3 and V is TRBV9; D unresolved. With 1 base removed from V and 0 bases from J, the gap between germline ends came to 12 bases. Germline V gene data show CDR1 as SGDLS and CDR2 as YYNGEE. The CDR3 runs 16 residues. The CDR3 reads CASSVLPSRSTDTQYF. For the CDR3, the DNA is TGTGCCAGCAGCGTATTACCTAGTCGGAGCACAGATACGCAGTATTTT.

The rearrangement uses TRBV19 and TRBJ1-1, with D perhaps TRBD1 (5 bases). V lost 1 base and J lost 5, with 11 bases in between. This CDR3 comprises 14 residues. From germline, CDR1 is LNHDA and CDR2 SQIVND (reference sequence). The CDR3 reads CASSIGQGGTEAFF. CDR3 nucleotides: TGTGCCAGTAGTATAGGCCAGGGCGGAACTGAAGCTTTCTTT.

The chain recombines TRBV9 with TRBJ2-1, with no clear D. This CDR3 is 14 amino acids long. Germline CDR1 and CDR2: SGDLS and YYNGEE. With 3 bases removed from V and 4 bases from J, the gap between germline ends came to 11 bases. CDR3 DNA: TGTGCCAGCAGCGCCTTCGGCGGATACAATGAGCAGTTCTTC. This codes for CASSAFGGYNEQFF.

J is TRBJ1-2 and V is TRBV4-2; 11 bases are a match to TRBD1. CDR3 size: 15 residues. Per the germline V gene, CDR1 is LGHNA and CDR2 is YNFKEQ. J lost 3 bases, V lost 6 bases, and 6 bases had no gene match. The CDR3 reads CASSPDRGLYYGYTF. The CDR3 DNA follows: TGTGCCAGCAGTCCGGACAGGGGGCTGTACTATGGCTACACCTTC.

The V call is TRBV7-2, the J call TRBJ2-1; D perhaps matches TRBD1 (6 bases). Germline lookup yields CDR1 SGHTA and CDR2 FQGNSA. CDR3 length: 14 residues. V dropped 0 bases and J dropped 10 bases, with 13 bases sitting between them. The CDR3: CASSLAKTGWEQFF. The DNA for the CDR3 is TGTGCCAGCAGCTTAGCGAAGACAGGTTGGGAGCAGTTCTTC.

This clone was recorded only once. The J gene is TRBJ1-2, the V gene TRBV12-3 or TRBV12-4, with TRBD1 as a possible D gene (6 bases). V shed 10 bases and J shed 5 bases, with 17 bases lying between them. This CDR3 is built from 13 residues. The CDR3 reads CATQGRGIYGYTF. CDR3 nucleotides: TGTGCCACCCAGGGCAGGGGCATTTATGGCTACACCTTC.

The V and J genes are TRBV11-3 and TRBJ2-3; 12 bases are shared with TRBD2. The CDR3 contains 16 residues. The germline V gene has CDR1 SGHNT and CDR2 YENEEA. With 5 bases clipped from V and 6 bases from J, the junction kept 9 bases outside the gene matches. The CDR3 coding sequence is TGTGCCAGCAGCCGACGGACTAGCGGGGAGGGGGATACGCAGTATTTT. Translation: CASSRRTSGEGDTQYF. The full variable domain, its missing parts supplied by reference TRBV11-3 and TRBJ2-3, is EAGVVQSPRYKIIEKKQPVAFWCNPISGHNTLYWYLQNLGQGPELLIRYENEEAVDDSQLPKDRFSAERLKGVDSTLKIQPAELGDSAVYLCASSRRTSGEGDTQYFGPGTRLTVL.

The chain links TRBV11-2 to TRBJ1-1, with a tentative D call TRBD1 (6 bases). The CDR3 has 15 amino acids. Trimming removed 6 bases at V and 0 bases at J, with 14 bases between. CDR1 is SGHAT, CDR2 FQNNGV, per germline. The CDR3 is CASSVVGGVNTEAFF. CDR3 in DNA: TGTGCCAGCAGTGTAGTAGGGGGGGTGAACACTGAAGCTTTCTTT.

The gene calls are TRBV6-5 and TRBJ2-7, with 7 bases lining up with TRBD1. CDR1 and CDR2 (germline): MNHEY, SVGAGI. Germline trimming cut 5 bases from V and 4 bases from J; bases unmatched to any gene: 5. CDR3 length equals 13 residues. This chain's CDR3 is CASSRQGWYEQYF. DNA of the CDR3: TGTGCCAGCAGTCGACAGGGATGGTACGAGCAGTACTTC.

The genes are TRBV7-2 and TRBJ2-3; D call uncertain. V lost 2 bases and J lost 0, with 9 bases in between. The germline V gene encodes CDR1 SGHTA and CDR2 FQGNSA. The CDR3 runs 15 residues. CDR3 nucleotides: TGTGCCAGCAGCTTAAACAGTCCTAGCACAGATACGCAGTATTTT. Its translation: CASSLNSPSTDTQYF.

A remark on this clone: At the DNA level, this CDR3 is encoded by other sequences in the same sample as well. The chain employs TRBV2 and TRBJ2-1, with TRBD2 identical over 7 bases. Per germline, CDR1 SNHLY and CDR2 FYNNEI. This CDR3 comprises 15 residues. V trimming: 4 bases; J trimming: 10 bases; junction bases outside the gene matches: 13. CDR3 bases: TGTGCCAGCAGTGGCTTTTCGGGACTAAGCTCGGAGCAGTTCTTC. Its protein product is CASSGFSGLSSEQFF. Full variable domain (rest looked up from reference TRBV2 and TRBJ2-1): EPEVTQTPSHQVTQMGQEVILRCVPISNHLYFYWYRQILGQKVEFLVSFYNNEISEKSEIFDDQFSVERPDGSNFTLKIRSTKLEDSAMYFCASSGFSGLSSEQFFGPGTRLTVL.

This clone was found a few times. The chain recombines TRBV5-1 with TRBJ2-1; TRBD2 matches at 12 bases. V shed 4 bases and J 1 base; nucleotides not matched to a gene: 12. Germline V CDR1 and CDR2: SGHRS, YFSETQ. CDR3 size: 19 residues. The CDR3 spells CASSEPAWTSGESYNEQFF. The CDR3 DNA reads TGCGCCAGCAGCGAGCCCGCCTGGACTAGCGGGGAATCCTACAATGAGCAGTTCTTC.

The V and J genes are TRBV5-1 and TRBJ1-3; possible D gene TRBD1, 6 bases. The germline CDR1 and CDR2 sequences are SGHRS and YFSETQ. This CDR3 comprises 14 residues. V gave up 0 bases and J gave up 4 bases, with 8 bases separating them. In DNA, the CDR3 is TGCGCCAGCAGCTTGGGGACAGCGGGAAACACCATATATTTT. Protein sequence: CASSLGTAGNTIYF.

The chain is built from TRBV6-5 and TRBJ2-7; tentative D call: TRBD1 (6 bases). From germline, CDR1 is MNHEY and CDR2 SVGAGI. With 0 bases removed from V and 7 bases from J, the gap between germline ends came to 10 bases. The CDR3 is 13 amino acids. This chain's CDR3 is CASSYSRTVEQYF. The CDR3 bases are TGTGCCAGCAGTTACTCGAGGACAGTTGAGCAGTACTTC.